These 20 T cell receptor beta chains originate from one sample sequenced in a study of blood T cell repertoires in COVID-19. The data were produced by immunoSEQ multiplex PCR, yet TCRdb's version contains in-frame clones alone and is incomplete. The sample yields nearly 350,000 clones, about nine tenths seen once. The sample was peripheral blood. The source is a woman aged 45-65 years with COVID-19, enrolled during active disease.

V gene TRBV3-1 (or the pseudogene TRBV3-2) combines with J gene TRBJ2-7; TRBD2 might be the D (6 bases). The germline V gene encodes CDR1 LGHDT and CDR2 YNNKEL (reference sequence). V was trimmed by 4 bases and J by 7 bases, leaving 17 bases between them. This CDR3 has 14 residues. The CDR3 nucleotides read TGTGCCAGCAGCCTGCGGGATGCCATTGCGGAGCAGTACTTC. As protein: CASSLRDAIAEQYF.

This clone appeared once. The chain uses TRBV10-3 and TRBJ2-2; D is perhaps TRBD1 (5 bases). The CDR3 is 16 amino acids. Germline CDR1 reads ENHRY; CDR2 reads SYGVKD. V was pared by 0 bases and J by 1 base, with 9 bases between. Here the CDR3 DNA reads TGTGCCATCAGTGAGTCGGGCAGGGAGAACACCGGGGAGCTGTTTTTT. It translates to CAISESGRENTGELFF.

The V and J genes are TRBV11-2 and TRBJ1-2; 9 bases match TRBD1. This CDR3 region has 16 residues. Trimming cost V 6 bases and J 4 bases; bases outside gene matches: 12. CDR1 SGHAT and CDR2 FQNNGV come from the germline V gene. In nucleotides, the CDR3 is TGTGCCAGCAGACCCTCCGGGACAGGGATATTCTATGGCTACACCTTC. Translated, it gives CASRPSGTGIFYGYTF.

The J gene is TRBJ1-2, the V gene TRBV30, with unresolved D. Germline values: CDR1 GTSNPN, CDR2 SVGIG (reference sequence). The CDR3 loop spans 12 amino acids. V lost 4 bases to trimming and J lost 7 bases, with 13 bases between them. The CDR3 coding sequence is TGTGCCTGGACCCTACGTAGAGGTGGCTACACCTTC. The encoded protein is CAWTLRRGGYTF. Supplemented by reference TRBV30 and TRBJ1-2, the full variable domain reads SQTIHQWPATLVQPVGSPLSLECTVEGTSNPNLYWYRQAAGRGLQLLFYSVGIGQISSEVPQNLSASRPQDRQFILSSKKLLLSDSGFYLCAWTLRRGGYTFGSGTRLTVV.

This clone was recorded once. V and J are TRBV6-5 and TRBJ1-5; TRBD1 aligns across 7 bases. The CDR3 loop spans 16 amino acids. Looked up from germline, CDR1 is MNHEY and CDR2 is SVGAGI. The ends lost 2 bases at V and 2 bases at J; junction bases unmatched: 6. The CDR3 loop is CASSYTGQAGNQPQHF. The DNA of the CDR3 is TGTGCCAGCAGTTACACCGGACAGGCAGGCAATCAGCCCCAGCATTTT.

The chain combines TRBV4-1 with TRBJ1-2, with 9 positions matching TRBD1. This CDR3 region has 16 residues. V shed 0 bases and J 4 bases; nucleotides not matched to a gene: 6. The V gene's germline CDR1 is MGHRA and CDR2 YSYEKL. CDR3 in amino acids: CASSQEPGQGRYGYTF. The CDR3 DNA sequence: TGCGCCAGCAGCCAAGAACCGGGACAGGGACGCTATGGCTACACCTTC.

The sample holds a few counts of this clone. The chain links TRBV7-3 to TRBJ2-5, with D perhaps matching TRBD2 (6 bases). V was pared by 4 bases and J by 3 bases, with 21 bases between. Germline V gene lookup returns CDR1 SGHTA and CDR2 FQGTGA. This CDR3 comprises 17 residues. CDR3 protein: CASSSTLLSGRKETQYF. DNA of the CDR3: TGTGCCAGCAGCTCCACTCTTCTTAGCGGAAGAAAAGAGACCCAGTACTTC.

This clone was recorded once. The gene calls are TRBV11-3 and TRBJ1-1; D is possibly TRBD1 (6 bases). V was shortened by 4 bases and J by 13 bases, with 22 bases between the two germline ends. The CDR3 sequence is 14 residues long. Germline V gene lookup returns CDR1 SGHNT and CDR2 YENEEA. This CDR3 reads CASSYIRDTILDFF. CDR3 nucleotide sequence: TGTGCCAGCAGCTATATCCGGGACACTATCTTGGATTTCTTT.

This clone was recorded once. The chain uses TRBV6-6 and TRBJ2-1; D perhaps matches TRBD1 (5 bases). Germline CDR1 is MNHNY and CDR2 is SVGAGI (reference sequence). The V and J ends lost 5 bases and 3 bases respectively, with 23 bases between them. The CDR3 length is 18 residues. CDR3 in amino acids: CASSPSRSGRYGYNEQFF. CDR3 bases: TGTGCCAGCAGTCCCTCAAGGTCAGGGCGATACGGCTACAATGAGCAGTTCTTC.

The chain carries TRBV5-6 and TRBJ1-1, with D perhaps matching TRBD1 (5 bases). This CDR3 spans 17 amino acids. Trimming removed 1 base at V and 4 bases at J, with 20 bases between. From germline, CDR1 is SGHDT and CDR2 YYEEEE. The chain's CDR3 is CASSLRNWAQRGTEAFF. The CDR3 bases are TGTGCCAGCAGCTTGAGGAACTGGGCCCAAAGGGGCACTGAAGCTTTCTTT.

This clone was counted between two and nine times. V is TRBV19 and J is TRBJ2-2, with a possible D match to TRBD2 (6 bases). V lost 9 bases and J lost 2, with 16 bases in between. Germline assignment: CDR1 LNHDA and CDR2 SQIVND (reference sequence). The CDR3 runs to 15 residues. The CDR3 DNA follows: TGTGCCAGCTTCCGGGGACTGTCCAACACCGGGGAGCTGTTTTTT. Its protein product is CASFRGLSNTGELFF.

V usage is TRBV23-1 and J usage is TRBJ2-7; tentatively, D is TRBD1 (6 bases). Being an ORF, TRBV23-1 has a function that is uncertain. V shed 11 bases and J shed 3 bases, with 17 bases lying between them. The CDR3 has 13 amino acids. The CDR3 nucleotides are TGCGCCGCCCTACAGGGTCGAGGCTACGAGCAGTACTTC. Translating it yields CAALQGRGYEQYF.

V is TRBV6-6 and J is TRBJ1-5, with unresolved D. The germline CDR1 and CDR2 sequences are MNHNY and SVGAGI (reference sequence). The V and J ends lost 6 bases and 3 bases respectively, with 12 bases between them. The CDR3 length is 14 residues. The CDR3 region is CASSLLQVNQPQHF. Here the CDR3 DNA reads TGTGCCAGCAGCCTACTCCAGGTCAATCAGCCCCAGCATTTT.

The rearrangement uses TRBV7-9 and TRBJ2-7; 11 bases line up with TRBD1. The germline V gene has CDR1 SEHNR and CDR2 FQNEAQ (reference sequence). The CDR3 totals 13 residues. V gave up 8 bases and J gave up 6 bases; unmatched junction bases: 6. The CDR3 coding sequence is TGTGCCAGCTCCTGGACAGGGGGCTCCGAGCAGTACTTC. Translated, it gives CASSWTGGSEQYF.

This chain uses TRBV29-1 with TRBJ1-2; D may be TRBD1 (5 bases). There are 14 residues in the CDR3. Germline loops: CDR1 SQVTM, CDR2 ANQGSEA. The V end was cut by 7 bases, the J end by 4 bases, with 19 bases between. In nucleotides, the CDR3 is TGCAGCGCCGTAGGCCTAGGGGCAGGCTATGGCTACACCTTC. It codes for CSAVGLGAGYGYTF.

CDR3 residues: CASSQPRSYEQYF. CDR3 sequence (DNA): TGTGCCAGCAGCCAACCGCGCTCCTACGAGCAGTACTTC. The chain has TRBV4-2 and TRBJ2-7, with D hard to call. V was cut by 2 bases and J by 0 bases, with 5 bases left in between. Germline V gives CDR1 LGHNA, CDR2 YNFKEQ. CDR3 length equals 13 residues.

The CDR3 region is CASSYGAGQYEQYF. CDR3 coding DNA: TGTGCCAGCAGTTACGGGGCAGGGCAATACGAGCAGTACTTC. The chain has TRBV6-6 and TRBJ2-7; perhaps TRBD1 as D (5 bases). Germline V lookup: CDR1 MNHNY, CDR2 SVGAGI (reference sequence). V gave up 2 bases and J gave up 4 bases, with 12 bases separating them. The CDR3 totals 14 residues.

Regarding this clone: Additional DNA sequences in this sample encode the identical CDR3. The chain combines TRBV24-1 with TRBJ1-1; 9 bases are shared with TRBD1. Germline assignment: CDR1 KGHDR and CDR2 SFDVKD. V was clipped by 4 bases and J by 1 base; unmatched bases: 3. The CDR3 length is 15 residues. The CDR3 is CATSDPGQGNTEAFF. Written as DNA, the CDR3 is TGTGCCACCAGTGACCCGGGACAGGGGAACACTGAAGCTTTCTTT.

The rearrangement uses TRBV10-2 and TRBJ2-1; 11 bases are a match to TRBD2. This CDR3 is built from 14 residues. Germline V gives CDR1 WSHSY, CDR2 SAAADI. The ends lost 10 bases at V and 2 bases at J; junction bases unmatched: 4. The CDR3 DNA reads as TGCGCCATCGGGACTAGCGGAGCCTACAATGAGCAGTTCTTC. It codes for CAIGTSGAYNEQFF.

This chain connects TRBV2 to TRBJ1-4; D may be TRBD1 (5 bases). The CDR3 totals 15 residues. Trimming removed 1 base at V and 3 bases at J, with 9 bases between. Germline loops: CDR1 SNHLY, CDR2 FYNNEI. The CDR3 sequence: CASSEERGSNEKLFF. The CDR3 DNA sequence: TGTGCCAGCAGTGAAGAAAGGGGATCTAATGAAAAACTGTTTTTT.